The 8 T cell receptor beta chains presented below share a single source sample, sequenced in a study of cytomegalovirus exposure and HLA in healthy donors. Primers included in the PCR were 60 Vbeta and 13 Jbeta primers. Sequencing was performed with immunoSEQ multiplex PCR; in TCRdb, only in-frame clones are kept and a portion is missing. The table has around 250,000 clones, approximately 91% seen once. The sequenced sample was PBMCs. The receptors stem from a girl aged 2 to 9 in good health and CMV-seronegative.

This clone came up once. V usage is TRBV30 and J usage is TRBJ2-5, with TRBD1 matching 8 bases. The germline V gene has CDR1 GTSNPN and CDR2 SVGIG (reference sequence). Trimming removed 3 bases from V and 4 bases from J; junction bases left unmatched: 7. This CDR3 has 14 amino acids. CDR3 nucleotide sequence: TGTGCCTGGAGGAAGACAGGGGCCGGAGAGACCCAGTACTTC. Translating gives CAWRKTGAGETQYF. Complete variable domain (other parts from reference TRBV30 and TRBJ2-5): SQTIHQWPATLVQPVGSPLSLECTVEGTSNPNLYWYRQAAGRGLQLLFYSVGIGQISSEVPQNLSASRPQDRQFILSSKKLLLSDSGFYLCAWRKTGAGETQYFGPGTRLLVL.

This rearrangement joins TRBV5-1 to TRBJ2-3; a weak D match, TRBD2 (7 bases). V lost 4 bases, J lost 0 bases, and 12 bases lay in between. Germline loops: CDR1 SGHRS, CDR2 YFSETQ. The CDR3 sequence is 15 residues long. CDR3 in DNA: TGCGCCAGCAGCCCCCGGGGGGCGAGCACAGATACGCAGTATTTT. The encoded protein is CASSPRGASTDTQYF.

The CDR3 DNA reads TGTGCCAGCAGGGTTACTAGCGGGAGTCTCAATGAGCAGTTCTTC. Amino acid sequence: CASRVTSGSLNEQFF. The chain is built from TRBV6-6 and TRBJ2-1; TRBD2 aligns across 11 bases. Germline lookup yields CDR1 MNHNY and CDR2 SVGAGI (reference sequence). Trimming took 6 bases from V and 6 from J; bases not matched to a gene: 7. The CDR3 spans 15 residues.

The gene calls are TRBV6-6 and TRBJ2-2, with no clear D. The CDR3 extends over 14 amino acids. The germline CDR1 and CDR2 sequences are MNHNY and SVGAGI (reference sequence). V lost 0 bases and J lost 5, with 7 bases in between. Here the CDR3 reads CASSYSRDTGELFF. In nucleotides, the CDR3 is TGTGCCAGCAGTTACTCGCGCGATACCGGGGAGCTGTTTTTT.

This sequence joins TRBV15 and TRBJ1-1; 8 positions agree with TRBD1. J gave up 4 bases and V 4 bases, and 5 bases lay outside the gene matches. Germline V gives CDR1 LNHNV, CDR2 YYDKDF (reference sequence). CDR3 length: 14 residues. This CDR3 is CATSTGGFGTEAFF. CDR3 bases: TGTGCCACCAGCACAGGGGGCTTTGGCACTGAAGCTTTCTTT.

CDR3 nucleotides: TGTGCCAGTAGTATAATGAGTTCAGGGGATTCACCCCTCCACTTT. This translates into CASSIMSSGDSPLHF. The chain is built from TRBV19 and TRBJ1-6; TRBD1 might be the D (6 bases). V was cut by 2 bases and J by 8 bases, with 13 bases left in between. In germline, CDR1 is LNHDA, CDR2 SQIVND (reference sequence). The CDR3 is 15 amino acids.

The chain couples TRBV6-1 to TRBJ2-3; perhaps TRBD2 as D (6 bases). Deletions cut 3 bases from V and 0 bases from J, with 13 bases between. The CDR3 totals 16 residues. Germline CDR1 reads MNHNS; CDR2 reads SASEGT. DNA for the CDR3: TGTGCCAGCAGTGAGGCGGGGACTGTTAGCACAGATACGCAGTATTTT. It is translated as CASSEAGTVSTDTQYF.

The gene calls are TRBV30 and TRBJ1-5; 7 bases are a match to TRBD1. Germline lookup yields CDR1 GTSNPN and CDR2 SVGIG (reference sequence). V shed 5 bases and J 2 bases; nucleotides not matched to a gene: 6. The CDR3 runs 14 residues. The CDR3: CAWGSTGGNQPQHF. DNA of the CDR3: TGTGCCTGGGGATCTACAGGGGGCAATCAGCCCCAGCATTTT.